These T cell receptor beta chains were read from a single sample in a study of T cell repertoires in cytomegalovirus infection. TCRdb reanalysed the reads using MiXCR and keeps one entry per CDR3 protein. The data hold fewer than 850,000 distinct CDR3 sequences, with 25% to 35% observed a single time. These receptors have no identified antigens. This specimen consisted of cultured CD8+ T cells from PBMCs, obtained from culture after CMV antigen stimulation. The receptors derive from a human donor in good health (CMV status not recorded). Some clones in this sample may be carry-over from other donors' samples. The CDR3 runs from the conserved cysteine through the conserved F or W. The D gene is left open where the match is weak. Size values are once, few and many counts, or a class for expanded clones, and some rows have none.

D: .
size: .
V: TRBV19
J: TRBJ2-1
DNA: TGTGCCAGTTACGGGTCCCACCTTGAAGGGGGGGGAGATAATGAGCAGTTCTTC
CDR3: CASYGSHLEGGGDNEQFF

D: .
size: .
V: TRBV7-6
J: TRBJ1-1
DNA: TGTGCCAGCAGCCACGGGCAAATGGCGAACACTGAAGCTTTCTTT
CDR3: CASSHGQMANTEAFF

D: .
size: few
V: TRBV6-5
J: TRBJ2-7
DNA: TGTGCCAGCAGCTTGGGACCTCTGTCCTACGAGCAGTACTTC
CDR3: CASSLGPLSYEQYF

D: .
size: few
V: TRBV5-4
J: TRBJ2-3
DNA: TGTGCCAGCAGCGGTGGAGGGGGGCCTAGCACAGATACGCAGTATTTT
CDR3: CASSGGGGPSTDTQYF

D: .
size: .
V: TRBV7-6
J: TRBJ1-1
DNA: TGTGCCAGCAGCTACGGACAGCGGACTGAAGCTTTCTTT
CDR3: CASSYGQRTEAFF

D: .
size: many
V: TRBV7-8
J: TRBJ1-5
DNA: TGTGCCAGCAGCCACTTGGGGCACCCGCGGAATCAGCCCCAGCATTTT
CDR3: CASSHLGHPRNQPQHF

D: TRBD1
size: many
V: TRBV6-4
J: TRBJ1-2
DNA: TGTGCCAGCAGTGAACAGGGGTGGGATGGCTACACCTTC
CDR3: CASSEQGWDGYTF

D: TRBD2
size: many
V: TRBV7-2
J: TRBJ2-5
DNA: TGTGCCAGCAGCCCCCCGGACGGGGGGATGGAGACCCAGTACTTC
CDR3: CASSPPDGGMETQYF

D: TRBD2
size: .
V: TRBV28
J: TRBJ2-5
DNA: TGTGCCAGCAGTTTACGGCTAGCGGGGGTACAAGAGACCCAGTACTTC
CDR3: CASSLRLAGVQETQYF

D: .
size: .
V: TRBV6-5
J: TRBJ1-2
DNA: TGTGCCAGCAGTTACACAGGGCCTGACTATGGCTACACCTTC
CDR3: CASSYTGPDYGYTF

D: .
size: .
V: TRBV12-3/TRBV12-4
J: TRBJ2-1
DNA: TGTGCCAGCAGCCGTGGGGGGCCGGGGAATGAGCAGTTCTTC
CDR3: CASSRGGPGNEQFF

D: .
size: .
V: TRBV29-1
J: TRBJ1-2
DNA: TGCAGCGCAGTCCCCTTAACGGGTGGCTTTGATGGCTACACCTTC
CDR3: CSAVPLTGGFDGYTF

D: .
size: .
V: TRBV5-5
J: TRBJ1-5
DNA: TGTGCCAGCAGCTGGGAGGGGCGTCAGCCCCAGCATTTT
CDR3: CASSWEGRQPQHF

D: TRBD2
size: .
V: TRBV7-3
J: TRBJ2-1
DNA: TGTGCCAGCAGCTCGCTAGCGGGGGGGCGTAACAATGAGCAGTTCTTC
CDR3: CASSSLAGGRNNEQFF

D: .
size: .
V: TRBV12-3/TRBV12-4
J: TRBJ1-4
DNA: TGTGCCAGCAGTTCACCACAGGGTCTGGGTAATGAAAAACTGTTTTTT
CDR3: CASSSPQGLGNEKLFF

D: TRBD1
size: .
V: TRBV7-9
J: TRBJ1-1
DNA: TGTGCCAGCAGCTTAGAAGGTCGACAGGGTGCTTTCTTT
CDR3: CASSLEGRQGAFF

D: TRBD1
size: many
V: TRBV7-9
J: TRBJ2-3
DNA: TGTGCCAGCAGCTTGACAGGGGAAGTTACGCAGTATTTT
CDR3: CASSLTGEVTQYF

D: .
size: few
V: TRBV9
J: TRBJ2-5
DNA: TGTGCCAGCAGCCCTCGGGCCATCGGCCAAGAGACCCAGTACTTC
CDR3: CASSPRAIGQETQYF

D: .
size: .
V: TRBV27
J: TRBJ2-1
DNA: TGTGCCAGCAGTTCCCGAGCCCACTCCTACAATGAGCAGTTCTTC
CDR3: CASSSRAHSYNEQFF

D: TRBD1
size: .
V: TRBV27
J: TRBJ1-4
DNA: TGTGCCAGCAGTTCGAGACAGGGGGTTGAAGAAAAACTGTTTTTT
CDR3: CASSSRQGVEEKLFF

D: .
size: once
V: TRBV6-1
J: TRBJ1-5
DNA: TGTGCCAGCGGGTCCGGGGGCATGAATCAGCCCCAGCATTTT
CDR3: CASGSGGMNQPQHF

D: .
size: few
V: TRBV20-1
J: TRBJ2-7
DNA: TGCAGTGCCTCCCCGACAGTCGGCTACGAGCAGTACTTC
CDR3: CSASPTVGYEQYF

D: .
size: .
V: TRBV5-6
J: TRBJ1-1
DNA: TGTGCCAGCAGCGAAGAGGAGATGAACACTGAAGCTTTCTTT
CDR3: CASSEEEMNTEAFF

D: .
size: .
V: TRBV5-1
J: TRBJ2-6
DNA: TGCGCCAGCAGCTTTGACAGGCTCTCTGGGGCCAACGTCCTGACTTTC
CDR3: CASSFDRLSGANVLTF

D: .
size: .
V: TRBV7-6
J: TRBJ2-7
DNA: TGTGCCAGCAGCTGGGGGGACTCCTACGAGCAGTACTTC
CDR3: CASSWGDSYEQYF

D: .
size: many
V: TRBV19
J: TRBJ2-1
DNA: TGTGCCAGTAGTATAGGTCAGGTGTACAATGAGCAGTTCTTC
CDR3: CASSIGQVYNEQFF

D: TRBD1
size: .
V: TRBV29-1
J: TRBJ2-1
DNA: TGCAGCGTCATGGACAGGCGAAATGAGCAGTTCTTC
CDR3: CSVMDRRNEQFF

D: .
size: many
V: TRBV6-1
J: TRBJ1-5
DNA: TGTGCCAGCAGTGAATTTGGACGCGGCCCAAGCAATCAGCCCCAGCATTTT
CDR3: CASSEFGRGPSNQPQHF

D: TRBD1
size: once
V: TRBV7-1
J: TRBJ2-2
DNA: TGTGCCAGCCTCGGACAGGGACGGCGGACCGGGGAGCTGTTTTTT
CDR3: CASLGQGRRTGELFF

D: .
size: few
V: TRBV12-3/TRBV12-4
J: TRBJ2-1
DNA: TGTGCCAGCAGGTTGGACGGCAACAATGAGCAGTTCTTC
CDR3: CASRLDGNNEQFF

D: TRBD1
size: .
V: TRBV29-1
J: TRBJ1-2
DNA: TGCAGCGTTGAAGATGGGACAGGGCTCTATGGCTACACCTTC
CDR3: CSVEDGTGLYGYTF

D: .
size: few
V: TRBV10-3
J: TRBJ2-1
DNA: TGTGCCATCAGTGCCGGGGGCACAGGCTCCTACAATGAGCAGTTCTTC
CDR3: CAISAGGTGSYNEQFF

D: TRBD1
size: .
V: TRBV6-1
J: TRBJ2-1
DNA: TGTGCCAGCAGTGAATGGATCCGGGACAGGGGATTAGGGGAGCAGTTCTTC
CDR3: CASSEWIRDRGLGEQFF

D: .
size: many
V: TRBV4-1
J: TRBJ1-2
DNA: TGCGCCAGCAGCCAAGAAACGGGGCCGCAGGGCTATGGCTACACCTTC
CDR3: CASSQETGPQGYGYTF

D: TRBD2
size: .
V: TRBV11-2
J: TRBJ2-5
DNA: TGTGCCAGCATCGGACGGGAGGGGGAGACCCAGTACTTC
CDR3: CASIGREGETQYF

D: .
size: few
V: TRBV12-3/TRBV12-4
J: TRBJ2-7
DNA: TGTGCCAGCAGTTTAGACTCTCAACCTACCTACGAGCAGTACTTC
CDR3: CASSLDSQPTYEQYF

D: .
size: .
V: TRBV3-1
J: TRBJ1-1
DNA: TGTGCCACCGCCACAGGAAGTTCTGAAGCTTTCTTT
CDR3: CATATGSSEAFF

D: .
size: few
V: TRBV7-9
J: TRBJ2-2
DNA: TGTGCCAGCAGCACTTACTCCGGGGAGCTGTTTTTT
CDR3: CASSTYSGELFF

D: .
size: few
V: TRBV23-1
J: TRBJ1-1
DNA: TGCGCCAGCAGTCAATTTTCAGGGTGTGGCACCCTTGGGAACACTGAAGCTTTCTTT
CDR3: CASSQFSGCGTLGNTEAFF

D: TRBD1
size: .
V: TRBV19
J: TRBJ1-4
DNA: TGTGCCAGTAGTATCCCATCGGGACAGAATGAAAAACTGTTTTTT
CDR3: CASSIPSGQNEKLFF

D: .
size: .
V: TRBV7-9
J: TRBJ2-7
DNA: TGTGCCAGCGAACGAAACGAGCAGTACTTC
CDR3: CASERNEQYF